These 28 T cell receptor beta chains share one sample of origin, sequenced in a study of patients and donors after allogeneic stem cell transplantation. TCRdb processed the RT-PCR reads anew with MiXCR; each CDR3 protein has one entry. The sample includes roughly 4,500 distinct CDR3 sequences, approximately 16% seen only once; the top ten take approximately 80%. Sample: blood, either unsorted or a sorted T cell fraction (not recorded which). The origin of the receptors is a human donor who was either an allogeneic HSCT recipient or a stem cell or donor lymphocyte infusion donor (not recorded which). It is not recorded whose cells these are; they may come from a transplant donor.

The chain employs TRBV27 and TRBJ2-7; a possible D gene is TRBD2 (6 bases). The ends were cut back, 10 bases at V and 5 bases at J, with 18 bases in the middle. Germline CDR1 reads MNHEY; CDR2 reads SMNVEV (reference sequence). The CDR3 covers 13 residues. CDR3 in DNA: TGTGCCACCTCCGGGACTGCCCGGAACGAGCAGTACTTC. Translation gives CATSGTARNEQYF.

This chain uses TRBV20-1 with TRBJ1-1, with a weak D call TRBD1 (6 bases). The germline gives CDR1 DFQATT, CDR2 SNEGSKA (reference sequence). This CDR3 region has 13 residues. V was trimmed by 5 bases and J by 5 bases, leaving 15 bases between them. The CDR3, as DNA: TGCAGTGCTCAGTCACAGGGCGGGACTGAAGCTTTCTTT. The encoded protein is CSAQSQGGTEAFF.

Ten or more counts support this clonotype. V and J are TRBV10-1 and TRBJ2-7, with TRBD2 as a possible D gene (6 bases). CDR3 length: 16 amino acids. Germline V gene data show CDR1 as WNHNN and CDR2 as SYGVQD (reference sequence). The V gene lost 2 bases and the J gene lost 4 bases, with 18 bases spanning the gap. The CDR3 bases are TGCGCCAGCAGTGAGACTACTAGCCCGGCGGCATACGAGCAGTACTTC. Translation gives CASSETTSPAAYEQYF.

A few counts support this clonotype. The chain is built from TRBV6-5 and TRBJ2-3; D is unresolved. The CDR3 extends over 15 amino acids. CDR1 MNHEY and CDR2 SVGAGI come from the germline V gene. V was trimmed by 5 bases and J by 5 bases, leaving 17 bases between them. Here the CDR3 reads CASSDTTWLGDTQYF. CDR3 sequence (DNA): TGTGCCAGCAGTGATACGACATGGCTGGGAGATACGCAGTATTTT.

This clonotype was detected many times. The rearrangement links TRBV5-6 to TRBJ1-2, with D hard to call. This CDR3 has 15 amino acids. Germline CDR1 SGHDT, CDR2 YYEEEE. The V end lost 3 bases, the J end lost 4 bases, and 16 bases lay between the germline ends. The CDR3 nucleotides read TGTGCCAGCAGCTCCAATTGGCGTCGGGGCTATGGCTACACCTTC. This sequence encodes CASSSNWRRGYGYTF.

This clonotype turned up a few times. The chain combines TRBV7-3 with TRBJ1-6; maybe TRBD1 (5 bases). The length of the CDR3 is 13 residues. V lost 5 bases, J lost 10 bases, and 12 bases lay in between. Germline V gene sequence: CDR1 SGHTA, CDR2 FQGTGA. CDR3 amino acids: CASSVEGRSPLHF. Written as DNA, the CDR3 is TGTGCCAGCAGCGTGGAGGGGAGATCACCCCTCCACTTT.

This clonotype was counted ten times or more. Here the CDR3 reads CATSRDLGDPRGYTF. The CDR3 bases are TGTGCCACCAGCAGAGATTTGGGGGACCCTCGGGGCTACACCTTC. The J gene is TRBJ1-2, the V gene TRBV15, with D possibly matching TRBD1 (5 bases). CDR1 and CDR2 (germline): LNHNV, YYDKDF (reference sequence). V shed 0 bases and J shed 8 bases, with 16 bases lying between them. The CDR3 extends over 15 amino acids. Supplemented by reference TRBV15 and TRBJ1-2, the full variable domain reads DAMVIQNPRYQVTQFGKPVTLSCSQTLNHNVMYWYQQKSSQAPKLLFHYYDKDFNNEADTPDNFQSRRPNTSFCFLDIRSPGLGDTAMYLCATSRDLGDPRGYTFGSGTRLTVV.

This clonotype is labeled medium-sized (0.01 to 0.1%). The V gene is TRBV18, the J gene TRBJ1-6; D unresolved. The CDR3 sequence is 13 residues long. V shed 4 bases and J shed 10 bases, with 11 bases lying between them. CDR1 KGHSH and CDR2 LQKENI come from the germline V gene. Written as DNA, the CDR3 is TGTGCCAGCTCACAGAAGGGTGGCTCACCCCTCCACTTT. It encodes CASSQKGGSPLHF.

In this sample, this clonotype is medium-sized. The V gene is TRBV13, the J gene TRBJ2-7, with TRBD1 identical over 11 bases. V shed 4 bases, J shed 3 bases, and the junction held 8 bases outside the gene matches. Germline assignment: CDR1 PRHDT and CDR2 FYEKMQ (reference sequence). The CDR3 covers 16 residues. This CDR3 reads CASSYYSGTGGYEQYF. CDR3 in DNA: TGTGCCAGCAGCTACTATTCCGGGACAGGGGGCTACGAGCAGTACTTC.

The chain combines TRBV7-9 with TRBJ1-2, with D unclear. Germline V CDR1 and CDR2: SEHNR, FQNEAQ (reference sequence). This CDR3 has 13 residues. Trimming removed 5 bases at V and 8 bases at J, with 15 bases between. CDR3 in DNA: TGTGCCAGCAGCATATCCGGGATCAGGGGCTACACCTTC. Protein: CASSISGIRGYTF.

This clonotype occurred a few times. The genes are TRBV29-1 and TRBJ1-2, with 7 bases fitting TRBD1. The germline V gene has CDR1 SQVTM and CDR2 ANQGSEA. The CDR3 sequence is 16 residues long. V shed 0 bases and J 3 bases; nucleotides not matched to a gene: 10. DNA for the CDR3: TGCAGCGTTGAAGAAACAGGGGCACGCAACCACTATGGCTACACCTTC. This translates into CSVEETGARNHYGYTF.

At least ten counts were recorded for this clonotype. The CDR3 bases are TGTGCCAGCACACTAGCGGGAAGGGATACGCAGTATTTT. Translating gives CASTLAGRDTQYF. The rearrangement links TRBV2 to TRBJ2-3; 10 bases agree with TRBD2. The CDR3 has 13 amino acids. Trimming at V came to 7 bases and at J to 6 bases, leaving 4 bases not matched to a gene. The V gene's germline CDR1 is SNHLY and CDR2 FYNNEI.

This clonotype was seen a few times. J is TRBJ1-1 and V is TRBV12-3 or TRBV12-4; 12 nucleotides match TRBD1. This CDR3 is built from 15 residues. V lost 3 bases and J lost 3; bases outside the gene matches: 2. The CDR3 region has the DNA TGTGCCAGCAGTTTCGGGACAGGGGGCTACACTGAAGCTTTCTTT. Translation: CASSFGTGGYTEAFF.

The genes are TRBV3-1 and TRBJ2-1; 8 positions agree with TRBD2. Germline CDR1 and CDR2: LGHDT and YNNKEL (reference sequence). Trimming cost V 3 bases and J 3 bases; bases outside gene matches: 4. The CDR3 covers 15 residues. CDR3 nucleotides: TGTGCCAGCAGCCAGCGGCTAGCGGGCTACAATGAGCAGTTCTTC. Residues: CASSQRLAGYNEQFF.

This clonotype was seen ten or more times. Written as DNA, the CDR3 is TGCAGTGCTAGAGATCTTAATCAGCCCCAGCATTTT. The encoded protein is CSARDLNQPQHF. V gene TRBV20-1 combines with J gene TRBJ1-5; D uncertain. CDR1 and CDR2 from the germline V gene are DFQATT and SNEGSKA (reference sequence). CDR3 length: 12 amino acids. The V gene lost 0 bases and the J gene lost 4 bases, with 4 bases spanning the gap.

V gene TRBV29-1 combines with J gene TRBJ1-1, with TRBD1 matching over 9 bases. V shed 8 bases, J shed 5 bases, and the junction held 6 bases outside the gene matches. In germline, CDR1 is SQVTM, CDR2 ANQGSEA. The CDR3 length is 12 residues. For the CDR3, the DNA is TGCAGCCTCCACAGGGGGCGAACTGAAGCTTTCTTT. Translation: CSLHRGRTEAFF.

This clonotype was recorded only once. V and J are TRBV18 and TRBJ1-4; 8 bases agree with TRBD1. The length of the CDR3 is 17 residues. CDR1 and CDR2 from the germline V gene are KGHSH and LQKENI. V was pared by 2 bases and J by 4 bases, with 9 bases of the junction left unmatched. The CDR3 sequence: CASSPFGTGLINEKLFF. The CDR3 coding sequence is TGTGCCAGCTCACCATTCGGGACAGGCCTTATTAATGAAAAACTGTTTTTT. The full variable domain, completed using reference TRBV18 and TRBJ1-4, is NAGVMQNPRHLVRRRGQEARLRCSPMKGHSHVYWYRQLPEEGLKFMVYLQKENIIDESGMPKERFSAEFPKEGPSILRIQQVVRGDSAAYFCASSPFGTGLINEKLFFGSGTQLSVL.

This clonotype showed up many times. The rearrangement uses TRBV20-1 and TRBJ2-7; the D gene is possibly TRBD2 (6 bases). V lost 6 bases, J lost 4 bases, and 16 bases lay in between. The V gene's germline CDR1 is DFQATT and CDR2 SNEGSKA (reference sequence). The CDR3 runs to 13 residues. DNA for the CDR3: TGCAGTGCCCAGAGAGTAGGACTATACGAGCAGTACTTC. This codes for CSAQRVGLYEQYF.

This clonotype was counted between two and nine times. The chain uses TRBV12-3 or TRBV12-4 and TRBJ1-5; unclear D gene. The CDR3 is 17 residues long. V shed 4 bases and J shed 0 bases, with 16 bases lying between them. CDR3 bases: TGTGCCAGCAGTTCTGATAGATACAGCGTTAGCAATCAGCCCCAGCATTTT. Amino acid sequence: CASSSDRYSVSNQPQHF.

The chain carries TRBV9 and TRBJ2-3, with TRBD1 identical over 7 bases. Germline V gene lookup returns CDR1 SGDLS and CDR2 YYNGEE. The CDR3 runs 16 residues. V gave up 7 bases and J gave up 0 bases; unmatched junction bases: 11. CDR3 in amino acids: CASGGTVAISTDTQYF. The CDR3 DNA sequence: TGTGCCAGCGGTGGGACAGTCGCCATCAGCACAGATACGCAGTATTTT.

This clonotype was counted many times. This chain joins TRBV12-3 or TRBV12-4 and TRBJ2-2; D may be TRBD1 (6 bases). This CDR3 is built from 18 residues. Deletions cut 6 bases from V and 3 bases from J, with 23 bases between. CDR3 sequence reads: CASSPTSGAPRDTGELFF. In nucleotides, the CDR3 is TGTGCCAGCAGCCCTACCTCAGGGGCCCCCCGCGACACCGGGGAGCTGTTTTTT.

This clonotype is large. The rearrangement uses TRBV12-3 or TRBV12-4 and TRBJ1-2; 8 bases fit TRBD1. The CDR3 loop spans 13 amino acids. V dropped 6 bases and J dropped 8; count of bases not matched to a gene: 8. The CDR3 DNA reads as TGTGCCAGCAGCTCACAGGGGGTGCGAGGCTACACCTTC. It codes for CASSSQGVRGYTF.

The chain combines TRBV6-6 with TRBJ2-1, with TRBD2 matching 13 bases. The ends lost 7 bases at V and 7 bases at J; junction bases unmatched: 4. In germline, CDR1 is MNHNY, CDR2 SVGAGI (reference sequence). This CDR3 is built from 14 residues. CDR3 region: CASILAGGQNEQFF. The CDR3 region has the DNA TGTGCCAGCATACTAGCGGGAGGGCAAAATGAGCAGTTCTTC.

The chain combines TRBV6-2 or TRBV6-3 with TRBJ2-3; D may be TRBD1 (6 bases). Trimming removed 5 bases from V and 8 bases from J, with 8 bases in between. Germline V gene sequence: CDR1 MNHEY, CDR2 SVGEGT. The CDR3 is made up of 11 amino acids. CDR3 sequence reads: CASSQGSTQYF. As DNA, the CDR3 is TGTGCCAGCAGTCAGGGGAGTACGCAGTATTTT.

This chain connects TRBV5-1 to TRBJ2-1, with unresolved D. This CDR3 has 14 residues. V gave up 0 bases and J gave up 0 bases, with 4 bases separating them. Germline-derived CDR1 and CDR2 are SGHRS and YFSETQ. This CDR3 reads CASSLGSSYNEQFF. The CDR3 DNA reads TGCGCCAGCAGCTTGGGCAGCTCCTACAATGAGCAGTTCTTC.

This clonotype was detected ten times or more. The genes are TRBV5-4 and TRBJ1-2; D gene uncertain. This CDR3 has 13 amino acids. Trimming cost V 3 bases and J 8 bases, with 14 bases left between them. In germline, CDR1 is SGHNT, CDR2 YYREEE (reference sequence). The CDR3 reads CASSSVQEGGYTF. CDR3 DNA: TGTGCCAGCAGCTCCGTGCAGGAGGGAGGCTACACCTTC.

This clonotype turned up a few times. The chain is built from TRBV10-3 and TRBJ2-3; 7 bases agree with TRBD2. The CDR3 contains 14 residues. V dropped 4 bases and J dropped 2; count of bases not matched to a gene: 3. In germline, CDR1 is ENHRY, CDR2 SYGVKD. CDR3 DNA: TGTGCCATCAGTGTTGCGGGAGACACAGATACGCAGTATTTT. Amino acid sequence: CAISVAGDTDTQYF.

This clonotype was picked up many times. V is TRBV10-3 and J is TRBJ1-5, with D uncertain. The V gene's germline CDR1 is ENHRY and CDR2 SYGVKD. The CDR3 loop spans 13 amino acids. With 4 bases removed from V and 0 bases from J, the gap between germline ends came to 4 bases. DNA of the CDR3: TGTGCCATCAGTGGATATAGCAATCAGCCCCAGCATTTT. Translated, it gives CAISGYSNQPQHF.